This T cell receptor beta chain was documented in a study of blood T cells in healthy people across ages (dated by TCRdb to 2015 to 2017). Regarding the complete study: In model experiments, template switching captured about one uniquely barcoded TCR beta cDNA molecule for every two T cells. Age-related changes in TCR beta repertoire diversity were measured in the study by deep sequencing normalized with unique cDNA molecular identifiers. Four age groups were formed from the donors: young (average about 17 years), middle-aged (around 37), aged (under 70) and long-lived (around 80). To avoid experimental bias, donors of different ages were spread randomly across the sequencing lanes. Two additional independent replicas of 1 million unique cDNA reads from the same blood draw were analyzed for two donors (one aged 18 to 29 and one aged 80 or older).

Donors were 40 or so systemically healthy Caucasian individuals from Russia aged roughly 6 to 100 years. Each donor gave about 9.2 milliliters of peripheral blood, drawn into EDTA-treated Vacutainer tubes. Ficoll-Paque density-gradient centrifugation was used to isolate PBMCs, with at least 6.5 million per sample. Total RNA was extracted from PBMCs with Trizol reagent, with at least 6 micrograms obtained per sample. The percentages of naive CD45RAhigh/CD27high T cells were determined by flow cytometry on a PBMC aliquot from every donor. In the case of this clonotype: Its antigen remains undetermined. The record has no base qualities; no much larger clone is one base away.

CDR1 and CDR2 are drawn from the germline V gene: SGHTA, FQGNSA. From its cysteine to its phenylalanine, the CDR3 spans 13 amino acids. The entry retains the CDR3 DNA only, 39 bases that are in frame from base 1. The junction carries 12 bases between V and J, which are trimmed by 5 bases and 4 bases respectively. The library was built by means of 5' RACE. TCRdb names Illumina HiSeq 2500 as the instrument used. A second about 6 to 11 cycle PCR used a sample-barcoded 5' primer and a J-beta primer mix. Each TCR beta cDNA molecule received a unique molecular identifier from a template-switch 5' adaptor carrying 12 random nucleotides. Each sample yielded at least 2.5 million CDR3-containing paired-end reads. All of the RNA was converted into first-strand cDNA using the Mint cDNA synthesis kit, with a TRBC-specific oligonucleotide serving as the primer. After uracil-DNA glycosylase treatment, a first 18-cycle PCR used universal primers M1SS and BC2_uni_R on all cDNA. Processing in the source paper ran as follows. For normalization, 1 million high-quality reads, each with a distinct molecular identifier, were randomly selected from each sample. Reads with shared molecular identifiers were discarded instead of being binned into consensus sequences. CDR3 identification, clonotype clustering and error correction used MiTCR with a Q25 quality threshold and the strictest error-elimination algorithm. A nonparametric unseen species model with Euler transformation was used to estimate a lower bound on total TCR beta diversity. TCRdb itself trimmed the public reads at Q25 with fastp, ran MiXCR and retained productive beta chains. Each entry merges the rows of one CDR3 protein and shows their most common DNA and genes. V and J calls and clone size were set by TCRdb, not the authors. This sample has about 1.8 million distinct CDR3 sequences in its table, and roughly 49% of those were observed once. The ten largest clones add up to approximately 2.1% of the sample.

What the research found in general, with its limitations: Estimates of total diversity based on one million sequenced T cells were regarded as lower bounds and as underestimates. A strong correlation was found between observed TCR beta diversity and the percentage of naive T cells measured by flow cytometry. The long-lived group showed more naive CD4+ T cells, fewer expanded clones and increased TCR diversity than the aged group, suggesting age selection. Conclusive comparison of naive and antigen-experienced compartments was prevented by the profiling of bulk unsorted PBMCs. Observed TCR beta diversity per million T cells fell roughly linearly with age, and a significant reduction was already apparent by age about 43. Donor CMV infection status was unknown, potentially confounding age-related changes in expanded clonotypes.

The sequence was obtained from a woman aged 35 to 49 in good health. The sample was blood. This sequence uses TRBV7-2 and TRBJ2-7, with no reliable assignment of the D segment. The DNA sequence reads TGTGCCAGCAGCAAAAGGTGGCTGTACGAGCAGTACTTC. It specifies CASSKRWLYEQYF.